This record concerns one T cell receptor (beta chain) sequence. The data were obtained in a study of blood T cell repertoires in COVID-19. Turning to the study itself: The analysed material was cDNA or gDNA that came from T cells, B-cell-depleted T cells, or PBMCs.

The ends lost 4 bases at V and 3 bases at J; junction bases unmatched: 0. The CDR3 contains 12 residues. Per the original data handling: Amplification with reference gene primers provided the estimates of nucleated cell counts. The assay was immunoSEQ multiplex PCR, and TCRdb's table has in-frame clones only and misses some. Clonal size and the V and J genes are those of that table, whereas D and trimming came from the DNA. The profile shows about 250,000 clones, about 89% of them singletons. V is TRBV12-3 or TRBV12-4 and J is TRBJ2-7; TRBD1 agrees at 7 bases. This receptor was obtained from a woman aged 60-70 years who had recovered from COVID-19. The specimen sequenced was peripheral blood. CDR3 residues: CASSSGGYEQYF. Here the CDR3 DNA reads TGTGCCAGCAGTTCAGGGGGCTACGAGCAGTACTTC.